Below, 9 T cell receptor beta chains from the same sample are listed, as sequenced in a study of Tregs in tolerant kidney transplant recipients. The nonmyeloablative bone marrow transplants came from related graft donors, with transient mixed chimerism. The protocol was immunoSEQ multiplex PCR, while the TCRdb copy is restricted to in-frame clones and leaves out a portion. Of tens of thousands of clones in the sample, approximately 91% are singletons; the top ten hold nearly 15%. The sequencing here drew on CD8+ T cells from blood (PBMCs), taken 24 months after the transplant. The source of these receptors is a human patient who received a combined kidney and bone marrow transplant. Some T cells may originate from the graft donor.

The chain uses TRBV28 and TRBJ2-7, with D tentatively TRBD1 (5 bases). This CDR3 is 14 amino acids long. Deletions cut 6 bases from V and 0 bases from J, with 12 bases between. The germline V gene has CDR1 MDHEN and CDR2 SYDVKM. The DNA of the CDR3 is TGTGCCAGCAGCTTAGACAGTTACTCCTACGAGCAGTACTTC. This gives the protein CASSLDSYSYEQYF.

The V call is TRBV4-1, the J call TRBJ2-5, with TRBD1 as a possible D gene (6 bases). The J call may be incorrect, as the DNA end agrees better with TRBJ2-7. Per the germline V gene, CDR1 is MGHRA and CDR2 is YSYEKL. The length of the CDR3 is 15 residues. The CDR3 DNA reads as TGCGCCAGCAGCCTGAAACAGGGTTCGTCGGACGAGCAGTACTTC. It encodes CASSLKQGSSDEQYF.

This chain joins TRBV29-1 and TRBJ2-7, with 9 bases matching TRBD1. From germline, CDR1 is SQVTM and CDR2 ANQGSEA. The CDR3 length is 14 residues. The junction had 11 bases not matched to a gene; V was cut back by 6 bases and J by 5 bases. The CDR3 DNA sequence: TGCAGCGTACGGGACAGGGCTTTGAGTGACGAGCAGTACTTC. It codes for CSVRDRALSDEQYF.

Regarding this clone: Other DNA sequences in this sample translate to the same CDR3. The chain uses TRBV5-6 and TRBJ1-2; D not certain. Trimming took 2 bases from V and 2 from J, leaving 7 bases between them. In germline, CDR1 is SGHDT, CDR2 YYEEEE. CDR3 length: 13 residues. The CDR3: CASSLAGNYGYTF. CDR3 coding DNA: TGTGCCAGCAGCTTAGCCGGGAACTATGGCTACACCTTC.

The V and J genes are TRBV9 and TRBJ2-1, with 7 bases that match TRBD1. The V and J ends lost 0 bases and 4 bases, in that order; junction bases with no gene match: 7. This CDR3 is built from 16 residues. Germline V gene sequence: CDR1 SGDLS, CDR2 YYNGEE. The CDR3 sequence: CASSVARGQSYNEQFF. CDR3 sequence (DNA): TGTGCCAGCAGCGTAGCTCGGGGACAGTCTTACAATGAGCAGTTCTTC.

The count of this clone is one. This chain joins TRBV5-1 and TRBJ2-1, with TRBD2 as a possible D gene (5 bases). Trimming shortened V by 0 bases and J by 4 bases, and 11 bases separated the two germline ends. This CDR3 spans 15 amino acids. Germline loops: CDR1 SGHRS, CDR2 YFSETQ. This chain's CDR3 is CASSLDYSGYNEQFF. The DNA of the CDR3 is TGCGCCAGCAGCTTGGATTACAGCGGTTACAATGAGCAGTTCTTC. The full variable domain, rest sourced from reference TRBV5-1 and TRBJ2-1, is KAGVTQTPRYLIKTRGQQVTLSCSPISGHRSVSWYQQTPGQGLQFLFEYFSETQRNKGNFPGRFSGRQFSNSRSEMNVSTLELGDSALYLCASSLDYSGYNEQFFGPGTRLTVL.

V gene TRBV2 combines with J gene TRBJ2-1; 7 positions match TRBD2. CDR1 SNHLY and CDR2 FYNNEI come from the germline V gene. This CDR3 comprises 14 residues. With 8 bases clipped from V and 9 bases from J, the junction kept 13 bases outside the gene matches. The CDR3 region has the DNA TGTGCCAGCTTCGGAGCGGGGCTACAAGGTGAGCAGTTCTTC. Amino acids: CASFGAGLQGEQFF.

About this clone itself: At one of its ends the junction is not consistent with the germline gene, which may arise from a read error. V is TRBV11-3 and J is TRBJ1-1; the D gene is possibly TRBD1 (5 bases). There are 12 residues in the CDR3. Germline CDR1 is SGHNT and CDR2 is YENEEA. Here the CDR3 DNA reads TGTGCCAGCAGCTTAGGGGGGGTGGTACTGAACTTT. Its protein product is CASSLGGVVLNF.

The chain uses TRBV6-1 and TRBJ2-7, with 10 bases identical to TRBD2. V was pared by 10 bases and J by 3 bases, with 9 bases of the junction left unmatched. Germline V lookup: CDR1 MNHNS, CDR2 SASEGT. The CDR3 length is 14 residues. CDR3 region: CATYGLAVYYEQYF. CDR3 bases: TGTGCCACCTACGGACTAGCGGTGTACTACGAGCAGTACTTC.